This is a list of T cell receptor beta chains from one sample in a study of vaccination effects on CD4 cells after COVID-19. The antigens of these receptors remain unknown. Clones were sequenced by immunoSEQ multiplex PCR, and TCRdb holds only the in-frame ones, with some missing. Of approximately 76,000 clones listed, about 78% are singletons. Sample: CD4+ T cells from PBMCs cultured with SARS-CoV-2 spike peptides, taken before COVID-19 vaccination. The receptors derive from a human donor who received a COVID-19 vaccine. The CDR3 runs from the conserved cysteine through the conserved F or W. The D gene is left open where the match is weak. A clone size is listed for some rows: how often the clone was seen (once, few, many), or a class if it is expanded.

D: .
J: TRBJ2-1
size: once
V: TRBV6-5
length: 14
CDR3: CASSLRTITYEQFF
DNA: TGTGCCAGCAGTCTTCGGACTATAACGTATGAGCAGTTCTTC

D: .
J: TRBJ1-4
size: .
V: TRBV7-7
length: 13
CDR3: CASSSTLDEKLFF
DNA: TGTGCCAGCAGCTCCACATTAGATGAAAAACTGTTTTTT

D: .
J: TRBJ2-3
size: .
V: TRBV5-6
length: 13
CDR3: CASSTAFTDTQYF
DNA: TGTGCCAGCAGCACCGCCTTTACAGATACGCAGTATTTT

D: .
J: TRBJ2-3
size: .
V: TRBV12-3/TRBV12-4
length: 13
CDR3: CASSSPPTDTQYF
DNA: TGTGCCAGCAGTTCCCCTCCCACAGATACGCAGTATTTT

D: .
J: TRBJ2-6
size: .
V: TRBV19
length: 13
CDR3: CASKVAGANVLTF
DNA: TGTGCCAGTAAGGTGGCTGGGGCCAACGTCCTGACTTTC

D: .
J: TRBJ2-3
size: few
V: TRBV7-2
length: 14
CDR3: CASSFRSVGDTQYF
DNA: TGTGCCAGCAGCTTTAGGAGTGTTGGAGATACGCAGTATTTT

D: .
J: TRBJ2-5
size: .
V: TRBV30
length: 16
CDR3: CAWSELRGATRETQYF
DNA: TGTGCCTGGAGTGAGCTGCGGGGTGCCACTCGGGAGACCCAGTACTTC

D: .
J: TRBJ2-1
size: .
V: TRBV7-2
length: 14
CDR3: CASRRYAGEDEQFF
DNA: TGTGCCAGCAGACGTTACGCAGGGGAGGATGAGCAGTTCTTC

D: .
J: TRBJ1-1
size: .
V: TRBV7-3
length: 14
CDR3: CASSLSSSSTEAFF
DNA: TGTGCCAGCAGCTTAAGCAGCTCGAGTACTGAAGCTTTCTTT

D: .
J: TRBJ1-3
size: .
V: TRBV5-1
length: 15
CDR3: CASSSDPKSGNTIYF
DNA: TGCGCCAGCAGTTCTGACCCAAAGTCAGGAAACACCATATATTTT

D: TRBD2
J: TRBJ2-2
size: .
V: TRBV4-2
length: 17
CDR3: CASSQRTSGGNTGELFF
DNA: TGTGCCAGCAGCCAAAGAACTAGCGGGGGGAACACCGGGGAGCTGTTTTTT

D: .
J: TRBJ1-4
size: once
V: TRBV5-1
length: 14
CDR3: CASSPTPTNEKLFF
DNA: TGCGCCAGCAGCCCGACCCCAACTAATGAAAAACTGTTTTTT

D: .
J: TRBJ2-4
size: .
V: TRBV12-5
length: 12
CDR3: CASGLERAIQYF
DNA: TGTGCTAGTGGTTTGGAGAGGGCCATTCAGTACTTC

D: .
J: TRBJ2-1
size: .
V: TRBV5-1
length: 12
CDR3: CASSFFGDEQFF
DNA: TGCGCCAGCAGCTTTTTCGGGGATGAGCAGTTCTTC

D: TRBD1
J: TRBJ1-4
size: .
V: TRBV24-1
length: 15
CDR3: CATSDSRQGGEKLFF
DNA: TGTGCCACCAGTGACTCCCGACAGGGGGGAGAAAAACTGTTTTTT

D: .
J: TRBJ2-3
size: .
V: TRBV25-1
length: 14
CDR3: CASSESVDTDTQYF
DNA: TGTGCCAGCAGTGAATCGGTAGACACAGATACGCAGTATTTT

D: .
J: TRBJ1-1
size: few
V: TRBV5-1
length: 14
CDR3: CASSLVPPDTEAFF
DNA: TGCGCCAGCAGCTTGGTACCCCCCGACACTGAAGCTTTCTTT

D: .
J: TRBJ2-5
size: .
V: TRBV10-1
length: 14
CDR3: CASSNGQRQETQYF
DNA: TGCGCCAGCAGTAATGGACAGCGCCAAGAGACCCAGTACTTC

D: .
J: TRBJ2-5
size: once
V: TRBV24-1
length: 14
CDR3: CATSDRTQLETQYF
DNA: TGTGCCACCAGTGACAGGACGCAGCTGGAGACCCAGTACTTC

D: .
J: TRBJ2-1
size: .
V: TRBV5-4
length: 15
CDR3: CASSFRGGMFNEQFF
DNA: TGTGCCAGCAGCTTTCGTGGGGGCATGTTCAATGAGCAGTTCTTC

D: TRBD2
J: TRBJ2-3
size: .
V: TRBV2
length: 14
CDR3: CARTSGGAVDTQYF
DNA: TGTGCCAGGACTAGCGGGGGGGCTGTCGATACGCAGTATTTT

D: TRBD1
J: TRBJ2-1
size: .
V: TRBV6-2/TRBV6-3
length: 16
CDR3: CASRPPGQRQNNEQFF
DNA: TGTGCCAGCAGACCTCCGGGACAGAGACAAAACAATGAGCAGTTCTTC

D: .
J: TRBJ1-1
size: .
V: TRBV5-4
length: 16
CDR3: CASSFGQEPGGTEAFF
DNA: TGTGCCAGCAGTTTTGGTCAGGAACCGGGGGGCACTGAAGCTTTCTTT

D: .
J: TRBJ1-4
size: .
V: TRBV7-2
length: 15
CDR3: CASSLVFTTNEKLFF
DNA: TGTGCCAGCAGCTTAGTATTTACAACTAATGAAAAACTGTTTTTT